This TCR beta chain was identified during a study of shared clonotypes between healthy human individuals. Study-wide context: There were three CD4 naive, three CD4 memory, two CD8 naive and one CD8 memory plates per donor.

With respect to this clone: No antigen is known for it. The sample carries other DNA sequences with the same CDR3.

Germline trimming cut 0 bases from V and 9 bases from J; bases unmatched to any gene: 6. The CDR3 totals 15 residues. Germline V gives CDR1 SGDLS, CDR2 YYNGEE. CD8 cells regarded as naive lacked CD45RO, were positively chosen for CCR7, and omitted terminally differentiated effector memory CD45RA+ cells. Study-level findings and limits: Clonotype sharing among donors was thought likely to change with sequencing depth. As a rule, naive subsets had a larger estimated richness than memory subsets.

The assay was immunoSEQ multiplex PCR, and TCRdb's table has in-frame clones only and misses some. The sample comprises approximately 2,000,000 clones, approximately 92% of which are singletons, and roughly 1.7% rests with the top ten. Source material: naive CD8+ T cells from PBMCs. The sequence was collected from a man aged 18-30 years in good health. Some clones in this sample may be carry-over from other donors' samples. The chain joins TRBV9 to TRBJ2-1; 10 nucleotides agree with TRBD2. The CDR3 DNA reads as TGTGCCAGCAGCGTAGCAAGCGGGAGGGCCGGTGAGCAGTTCTTC. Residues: CASSVASGRAGEQFF.